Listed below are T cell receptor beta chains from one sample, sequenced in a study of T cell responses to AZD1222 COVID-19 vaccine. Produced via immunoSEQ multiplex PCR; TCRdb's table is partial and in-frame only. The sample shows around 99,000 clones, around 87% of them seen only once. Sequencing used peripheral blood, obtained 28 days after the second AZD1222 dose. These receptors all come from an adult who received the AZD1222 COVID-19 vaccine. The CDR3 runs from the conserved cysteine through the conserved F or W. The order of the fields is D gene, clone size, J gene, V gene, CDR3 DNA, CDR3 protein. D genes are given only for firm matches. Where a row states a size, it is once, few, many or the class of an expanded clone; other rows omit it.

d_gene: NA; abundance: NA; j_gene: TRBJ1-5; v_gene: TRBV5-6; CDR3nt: TGTGCCAGCAGCTCCATGACCGAGAATAGCAATCAGCCCCAGCATTTT; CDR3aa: CASSSMTENSNQPQHF
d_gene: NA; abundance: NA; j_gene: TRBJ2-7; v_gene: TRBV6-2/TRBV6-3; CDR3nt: TGTGCCAGCAGACCTCCCGGGACACAGCAGAGCTCCTACGAGCAGTACTTC; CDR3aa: CASRPPGTQQSSYEQYF
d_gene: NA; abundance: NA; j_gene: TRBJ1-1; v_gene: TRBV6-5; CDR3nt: TGTGCCAGCAGTTACTCTCGGTTTACTGAAGCTTTCTTT; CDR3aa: CASSYSRFTEAFF
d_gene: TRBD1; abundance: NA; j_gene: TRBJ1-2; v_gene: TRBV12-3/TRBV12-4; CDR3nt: TGTGCCAGCAGTCCGGACAGGGTGGGGGGCTACACCTTC; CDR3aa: CASSPDRVGGYTF
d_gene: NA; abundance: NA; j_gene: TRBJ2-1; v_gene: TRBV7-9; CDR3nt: TGTGCCAGCAGAGGGGCGGTGCATTCCTACAATGAGCAGTTCTTC; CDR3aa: CASRGAVHSYNEQFF
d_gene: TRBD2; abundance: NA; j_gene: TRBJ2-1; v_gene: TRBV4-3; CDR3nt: TGCGCCAGCAGCCAAGGTGGACTAGCATACAATGAGCAGTTCTTC; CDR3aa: CASSQGGLAYNEQFF
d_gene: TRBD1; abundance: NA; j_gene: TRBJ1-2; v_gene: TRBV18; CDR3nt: TGTGCCAGCTCACGGGAGGGGGCGGACTATGGCTACACCTTC; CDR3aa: CASSREGADYGYTF
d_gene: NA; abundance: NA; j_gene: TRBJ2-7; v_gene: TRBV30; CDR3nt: TGTGCCTGGAACCCGGGGGCCACCTACGAGCAGTACTTC; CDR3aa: CAWNPGATYEQYF
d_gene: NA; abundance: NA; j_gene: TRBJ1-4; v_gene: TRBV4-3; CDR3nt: TGCGCCAGCAGCGAAGGTACAGCAACTAATGAAAAACTGTTTTTT; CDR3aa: CASSEGTATNEKLFF
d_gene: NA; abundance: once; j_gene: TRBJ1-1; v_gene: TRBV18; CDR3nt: TGTGCCAGCTCACCGGGGACCAACACTGAAGCTTTCTTT; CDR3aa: CASSPGTNTEAFF
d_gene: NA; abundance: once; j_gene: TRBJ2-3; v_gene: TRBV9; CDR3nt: TGTGCCAGCAGCCCCCGTCTCGCGGGGGCCACAGATACGCAGTATTTT; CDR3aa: CASSPRLAGATDTQYF
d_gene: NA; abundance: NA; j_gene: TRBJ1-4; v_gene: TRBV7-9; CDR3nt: TGTGCCAGCAGTTCAAAGGTGATTGCAACTAATGAAAAACTGTTTTTT; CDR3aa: CASSSKVIATNEKLFF
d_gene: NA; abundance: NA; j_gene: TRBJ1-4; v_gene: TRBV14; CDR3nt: TGTGCCAGCAGCCCGGGAGGTGTGGAGGAAAAACTGTTTTTT; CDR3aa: CASSPGGVEEKLFF
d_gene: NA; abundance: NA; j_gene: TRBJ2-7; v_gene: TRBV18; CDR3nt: TGTGCCAGCTCGGCCAGTAGTGAGTACGAGCAGTACTTC; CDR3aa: CASSASSEYEQYF
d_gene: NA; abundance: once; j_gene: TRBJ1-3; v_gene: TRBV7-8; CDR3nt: TGTGCCAGCAGCTTACGGCCTGACGGGCGCTCTGGAAACACCATATATTTT; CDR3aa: CASSLRPDGRSGNTIYF
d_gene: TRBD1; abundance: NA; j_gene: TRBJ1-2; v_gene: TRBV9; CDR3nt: TGTGCCAGCAGCCCTTGGGACAGACCGGATGGCTACACCTTC; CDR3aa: CASSPWDRPDGYTF
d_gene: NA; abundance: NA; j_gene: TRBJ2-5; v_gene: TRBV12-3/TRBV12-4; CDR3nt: TGTGCCAGCAGACAACTAGAGACCCAGTACTTC; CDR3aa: CASRQLETQYF
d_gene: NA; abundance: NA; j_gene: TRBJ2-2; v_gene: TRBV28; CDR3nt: TGTGCCAGCAGCCGCGAAGGAGGAACCGGGGAGCTGTTTTTT; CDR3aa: CASSREGGTGELFF
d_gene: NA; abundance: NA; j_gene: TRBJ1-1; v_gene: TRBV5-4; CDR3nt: TGTGCCAGCAGCCCGGTGAACACTGAAGCTTTCTTT; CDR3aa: CASSPVNTEAFF
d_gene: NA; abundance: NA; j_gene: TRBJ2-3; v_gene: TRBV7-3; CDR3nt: TGTGCCAGCAGCCTTTATTTGGGCACAGATACGCAGTATTTT; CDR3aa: CASSLYLGTDTQYF
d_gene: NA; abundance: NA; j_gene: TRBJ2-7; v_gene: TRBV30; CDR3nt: TGTGCCTGGAGTTTGCCAGGTGGGGGTTACGAGCAGTACTTC; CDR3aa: CAWSLPGGGYEQYF
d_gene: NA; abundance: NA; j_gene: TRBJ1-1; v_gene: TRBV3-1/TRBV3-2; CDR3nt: TGTGCCAGCAGCCACCTCAGGACGGAGAACACTGAAGCTTTCTTT; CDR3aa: CASSHLRTENTEAFF
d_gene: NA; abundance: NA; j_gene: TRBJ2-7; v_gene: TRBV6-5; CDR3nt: TGTGCCAGCATACAAGGAGGCGACTGGAGAAACGAGCAGTACTTC; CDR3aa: CASIQGGDWRNEQYF
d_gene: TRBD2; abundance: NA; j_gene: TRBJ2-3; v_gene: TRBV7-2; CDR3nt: TGTGCCAGCAGCTTGCAGACTAGCGGGGCGATTAGCACAGATACGCAGTATTTT; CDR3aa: CASSLQTSGAISTDTQYF